This T cell receptor beta chain originates from a study of blood T cell repertoires in COVID-19. Overall study context: The samples span acute and convalescent COVID-19 from the United States, Italy and Spain.

The CDR3 totals 14 residues. J was trimmed by 1 base and V by 4 bases; bases with no gene match: 3. The germline V gene encodes CDR1 MGHRA and CDR2 YSYEKL. In the original analysis: Scientists estimated how many nucleated cells there were by amplifying reference gene primers. The data were produced by immunoSEQ multiplex PCR, yet TCRdb's version contains in-frame clones alone and is incomplete. That table gives V, J and clone size, and the DNA gave D and trimming. The data contain a few hundred thousand clones, 87% of them singletons. The V gene is TRBV4-1, the J gene TRBJ1-1; TRBD1 matches 7 bases. This receptor was identified in a man aged 18 to 35 with active or convalescent COVID-19. Sequencing input: peripheral blood. The CDR3, as DNA: TGCGCCAGCAGCCCGGGACAGTCGAACACTGAAGCTTTCTTT. Residues: CASSPGQSNTEAFF.